The rows below give T cell receptor beta chains drawn from one sample of a study of cytomegalovirus exposure and HLA in healthy donors. TCRdb's table, derived via immunoSEQ multiplex PCR, lists solely in-frame clones and lacks some. The sample has approximately 130,000 clones, about three quarters seen once. Sample: PBMCs. Source of these receptors: a woman aged 40 to 49 in good health and CMV-seronegative. Both conserved end residues are part of each CDR3. The D gene is left open where the match is weak. Size tells how often a clone was seen (once, few, many) or the class of an expanded clone, and some rows leave it out.

TGTGCCAGTAGTATTCGGACTAGCGGGAGGGCTGAGCAGTTCTTC CASSIRTSGRAEQFF TRBV19 few TRBD2 TRBJ2-1
TGTGCCAGCAGCCGGGACACGGCCAATTCACCCCTCCACTTT CASSRDTANSPLHF TRBV16 . . TRBJ1-6
TGTGCCAGCGGGACAGGGAAGGGTTATGCTGGAAACACCATATATTTT CASGTGKGYAGNTIYF TRBV19 . TRBD1 TRBJ1-3
TGTGCCAGCAGCTTTGGAGGGCTCACAGATACGCAGTATTTT CASSFGGLTDTQYF TRBV7-9 . . TRBJ2-3
TGCAGCGTAGGGGGTTTAGAGGAGACCCAGTACTTC CSVGGLEETQYF TRBV29-1 . . TRBJ2-5
TGTGCCAGCAGCCTCGGGACAGGGTTACAAGAGACCCAGTACTTC CASSLGTGLQETQYF TRBV7-3 few TRBD1 TRBJ2-5
TGTGCCACCCGAACAGCCGTCAGGGGCTACACCTTC CATRTAVRGYTF TRBV10-3 few . TRBJ1-2
TGCAGCGTTGTGCCTAGCGCCCAAGAGACCCAGTACTTC CSVVPSAQETQYF TRBV29-1 . . TRBJ2-5
TGTGCCAGCAGCTTTAGCGGGGCGGACTACAATGAGCAGTTCTTC CASSFSGADYNEQFF TRBV5-4 . TRBD2 TRBJ2-1
TGCGCCAGCAGCTTTAGTCCGGGTGACGCTGGCTACACCTTC CASSFSPGDAGYTF TRBV5-1 . . TRBJ1-2
TGTGCCAGCAGCTTATTGACGGAGCAAGAGACCCAGTACTTC CASSLLTEQETQYF TRBV11-2 . . TRBJ2-5
TGTGCCAGCTCACTCAGCTTCGGGGGGGCCAGCTCCTACGAGCAGTACTTC CASSLSFGGASSYEQYF TRBV18 . TRBD2 TRBJ2-7
TGTGCCAGCAGTGAGTTGGGGGAGGGATCCTACAATGAGCAGTTCTTC CASSELGEGSYNEQFF TRBV6-4 . TRBD2 TRBJ2-1
TGCGCCAGCAGTCAAAGGACTGTGGAAGCCCGCTACGAGCAGTACTTC CASSQRTVEARYEQYF TRBV23-1 few . TRBJ2-7
TGTGCCAGCAGTGAAGCCGGGGGGGGATGGGGTGGCTACACCTTC CASSEAGGGWGGYTF TRBV6-1 . . TRBJ1-2
TGTGCCAGCAGCTCAGTCGGGACTAGCGGGAGGGGGGTTGAACAAGAGACCCAGTACTTC CASSSVGTSGRGVEQETQYF TRBV21-1 . . TRBJ2-5
TGTGCCAGCTCACCGACTAGCGGGAACACCGGGGAGCTGTTTTTT CASSPTSGNTGELFF TRBV18 . TRBD2 TRBJ2-2
TGTGCCAGTGACGGAGGAACAAACACCATATATTTT CASDGGTNTIYF TRBV19 . . TRBJ1-3
TGTGCCAGCAGTTTATGGGGCTCTAGTCCCTACAATGAGCAGTTCTTC CASSLWGSSPYNEQFF TRBV27 . . TRBJ2-1
TGTGCCAGCAGCTACCTACCCTCCTTGAACACTGAAGCTTTCTTT CASSYLPSLNTEAFF TRBV21-1 once . TRBJ1-1
TGTGCCAGCGGTCAGCGGGAGTATGAAACCGGGGAGCTGTTTTTT CASGQREYETGELFF TRBV7-9 . TRBD2 TRBJ2-2
TGTGCCAGCAGCTCCAATCACTTTAACTATGGCTACACCTTC CASSSNHFNYGYTF TRBV7-9 . . TRBJ1-2
TGTGCCAGCAGTTGGGGAGGCAGCCACTATGGCTACACCTTC CASSWGGSHYGYTF TRBV28 . . TRBJ1-2
TGCGCCAGCAGCTTGGAGGGACTTAACACCGGGGAGCTGCTTTTT CASSLEGLNTGELLF TRBV5-1 once . TRBJ2-2